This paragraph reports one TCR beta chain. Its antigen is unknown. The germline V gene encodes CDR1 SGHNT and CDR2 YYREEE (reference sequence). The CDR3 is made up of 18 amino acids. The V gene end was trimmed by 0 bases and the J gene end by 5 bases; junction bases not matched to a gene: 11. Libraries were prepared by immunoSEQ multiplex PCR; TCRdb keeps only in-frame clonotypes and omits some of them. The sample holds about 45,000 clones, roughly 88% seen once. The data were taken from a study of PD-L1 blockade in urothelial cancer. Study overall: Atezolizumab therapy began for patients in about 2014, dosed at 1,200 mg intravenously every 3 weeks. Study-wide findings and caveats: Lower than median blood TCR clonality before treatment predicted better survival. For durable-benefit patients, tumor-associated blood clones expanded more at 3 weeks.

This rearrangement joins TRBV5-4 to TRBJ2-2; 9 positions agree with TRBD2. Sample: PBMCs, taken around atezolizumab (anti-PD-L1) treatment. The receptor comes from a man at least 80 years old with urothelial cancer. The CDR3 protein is CASSLELPGSGSTGELFF. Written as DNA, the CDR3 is TGTGCCAGCAGCTTGGAGCTCCCGGGTAGCGGGAGTACCGGGGAGCTGTTTTTT. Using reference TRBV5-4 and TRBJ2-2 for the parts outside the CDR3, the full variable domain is ETGVTQSPTHLIKTRGQQVTLRCSSQSGHNTVSWYQQALGQGPQFIFQYYREEENGRGNFPPRFSGLQFPNYSSELNVNALELDDSALYLCASSLELPGSGSTGELFFGEGSRLTVL.